The rows below give T cell receptor beta chains drawn from one sample of a study of OX40 agonist ivuxolimab in advanced cancers. TCRdb's table, derived via immunoSEQ multiplex PCR, lists solely in-frame clones and lacks some. The sample contains about 61,000 clones, about 90% of which appear only once. The sample consisted of CD4+ or CD8+ T cells sorted from blood, taken in a trial of the OX40 agonist ivuxolimab. These receptors originate from an adult with an advanced solid tumor such as melanoma, head and neck, liver or kidney cancer. CDR3s include the opening cysteine and the closing phenylalanine or tryptophan. A D gene is named only where the DNA matches it firmly. Some rows have no size entry. The others give once, few or many, or a class for an expanded clone.

v_call: TRBV7-3; j_call: TRBJ2-3; clone_size: -; d_call: -; cdr3_nt: TGTGCCAGCAGCCCCCACGGGGCAGATACGCAGTATTTT; cdr3_aa: CASSPHGADTQYF
v_call: TRBV7-3; j_call: TRBJ1-2; clone_size: -; d_call: -; cdr3_nt: TGTGCCAGCAGCTTATGGGGCGGAGGGTATGGCTACACCTTC; cdr3_aa: CASSLWGGGYGYTF
v_call: TRBV7-9; j_call: TRBJ1-4; clone_size: -; d_call: -; cdr3_nt: TGTGCCAGCAGCTTAGTAGAGCCAGTAATAGAAAAACTGTTTTTT; cdr3_aa: CASSLVEPVIEKLFF
v_call: TRBV5-5; j_call: TRBJ2-5; clone_size: -; d_call: -; cdr3_nt: TGTGCCAGCAGCTTGGCCCAGGAGCAGACCCAGTACTTC; cdr3_aa: CASSLAQEQTQYF
v_call: TRBV2; j_call: TRBJ2-5; clone_size: -; d_call: TRBD2; cdr3_nt: TGTGCCAGCAGGCCTACCCTAGCGGAGAAACAAGAGACCCAGTACTTC; cdr3_aa: CASRPTLAEKQETQYF
v_call: TRBV7-2; j_call: TRBJ1-5; clone_size: -; d_call: TRBD1; cdr3_nt: TGTGCCAGCAGCTTAAATACAGGGGTGAATCAGCCCCAGCATTTT; cdr3_aa: CASSLNTGVNQPQHF
v_call: TRBV19; j_call: TRBJ1-2; clone_size: -; d_call: -; cdr3_nt: TGTGCCAGTAGTATCCGAGAGTCGAGGGTCCATGGCTACACCTTC; cdr3_aa: CASSIRESRVHGYTF
v_call: TRBV28; j_call: TRBJ1-3; clone_size: -; d_call: -; cdr3_nt: TGTGCCAGCAGAGGACCTAGCTCTGGAAACACCATATATTTT; cdr3_aa: CASRGPSSGNTIYF
v_call: TRBV13; j_call: TRBJ2-3; clone_size: -; d_call: -; cdr3_nt: TGTGCCAGCAGCTCGAGCACAGATACGCAGTATTTT; cdr3_aa: CASSSSTDTQYF
v_call: TRBV15; j_call: TRBJ2-1; clone_size: once; d_call: -; cdr3_nt: TGTGCCACCAGGTACCGGTCGTACAATGAGCAGTTCTTC; cdr3_aa: CATRYRSYNEQFF
v_call: TRBV4-3; j_call: TRBJ1-1; clone_size: -; d_call: -; cdr3_nt: TGCGCCAGCAGCCAAGAAGCCTGGGGGAACACTGAAGCTTTCTTT; cdr3_aa: CASSQEAWGNTEAFF
v_call: TRBV6-5; j_call: TRBJ1-5; clone_size: -; d_call: -; cdr3_nt: TGTGCCAGCAGTTACTCGAGTGAGGGTGGTCAGCCCCAGCATTTT; cdr3_aa: CASSYSSEGGQPQHF
v_call: TRBV30; j_call: TRBJ1-2; clone_size: -; d_call: TRBD1; cdr3_nt: TGTGCCTGGGGGACAGGGGGCGCGAGGAGTGGCTACACCTTC; cdr3_aa: CAWGTGGARSGYTF
v_call: TRBV28; j_call: TRBJ1-6; clone_size: few; d_call: -; cdr3_nt: TGTGCCAGCAGTAGCTATGGCTCCTATAATTCACCCCTCCACTTT; cdr3_aa: CASSSYGSYNSPLHF
v_call: TRBV27; j_call: TRBJ1-2; clone_size: -; d_call: -; cdr3_nt: TGTGCCAGCAGTCTTGACGCGGCTCGTTATGGCTACACCTTC; cdr3_aa: CASSLDAARYGYTF
v_call: TRBV12-5; j_call: TRBJ1-1; clone_size: -; d_call: -; cdr3_nt: TGTGCTAGTGGTTTTGGGCCGGGACGAGACACTGAAGCTTTCTTT; cdr3_aa: CASGFGPGRDTEAFF
v_call: TRBV19; j_call: TRBJ1-2; clone_size: -; d_call: -; cdr3_nt: TGTGCCAGTAGTATTGCTAACTATGGCTACACCTTC; cdr3_aa: CASSIANYGYTF
v_call: TRBV6-5; j_call: TRBJ2-7; clone_size: -; d_call: TRBD1; cdr3_nt: TGTGCCAGCAGTTCCCAGGGGGCGTGGGAGCAGTACTTC; cdr3_aa: CASSSQGAWEQYF
v_call: TRBV28; j_call: TRBJ1-5; clone_size: -; d_call: -; cdr3_nt: TGTGCCAGCAGTTCAGATCAGCCCCAGCATTTT; cdr3_aa: CASSSDQPQHF
v_call: TRBV30; j_call: TRBJ1-3; clone_size: -; d_call: -; cdr3_nt: TGTGCCTGGGCCGGGGGAGCCGGAAACACCATATATTTT; cdr3_aa: CAWAGGAGNTIYF
v_call: TRBV9; j_call: TRBJ2-1; clone_size: -; d_call: TRBD2; cdr3_nt: TGTGCCAGCAGCGCTAGCGGACTGACCGCCAATGAGCAGTTCTTC; cdr3_aa: CASSASGLTANEQFF
v_call: TRBV30; j_call: TRBJ1-2; clone_size: -; d_call: -; cdr3_nt: TGTGCCTGGAGTCCCCGCGGAGGAGAAGCGTCTGGCTATGGCTACACCTTC; cdr3_aa: CAWSPRGGEASGYGYTF
v_call: TRBV30; j_call: TRBJ2-2; clone_size: -; d_call: TRBD2; cdr3_nt: TGTGCCTGGCAAACGGGGGGAACAAACACCGGGGAGCTGTTTTTT; cdr3_aa: CAWQTGGTNTGELFF
v_call: TRBV6-6; j_call: TRBJ1-5; clone_size: -; d_call: -; cdr3_nt: TGTGCCAGCAGTCTAGGGGGGGTCAATCAGCCCCAGCATTTT; cdr3_aa: CASSLGGVNQPQHF
v_call: TRBV19; j_call: TRBJ1-3; clone_size: -; d_call: -; cdr3_nt: TGTGCCAGTAGTCCGTGGGGGAGCTCTGGAAACACCATATATTTT; cdr3_aa: CASSPWGSSGNTIYF
v_call: TRBV21-1; j_call: TRBJ1-1; clone_size: -; d_call: -; cdr3_nt: TGTGCCAGCAGCGGCAGGGCGGATAGGAACACTGAAGCTTTCTTT; cdr3_aa: CASSGRADRNTEAFF
v_call: TRBV30; j_call: TRBJ1-5; clone_size: -; d_call: -; cdr3_nt: TGTGCCTGGAGTGGGACAGCTAGCAATCAGCCCCAGCATTTT; cdr3_aa: CAWSGTASNQPQHF
v_call: TRBV4-2; j_call: TRBJ2-3; clone_size: -; d_call: -; cdr3_nt: TGTGCCAGCAGCCAAGAGAGGACGGGGGAGGCAGATACGCAGTATTTT; cdr3_aa: CASSQERTGEADTQYF
v_call: TRBV13; j_call: TRBJ2-5; clone_size: -; d_call: -; cdr3_nt: TGTGCCAGCAGCTTAAAGGCCGGAGGGGAGACCCAGTACTTC; cdr3_aa: CASSLKAGGETQYF
v_call: TRBV30; j_call: TRBJ1-1; clone_size: -; d_call: TRBD1; cdr3_nt: TGTGCCTGGATACCCCTCTTGGGACAGGAGGGTTTGGGCACTGAAGCTTTCTTT; cdr3_aa: CAWIPLLGQEGLGTEAFF
v_call: TRBV28; j_call: TRBJ2-3; clone_size: medium-sized; d_call: TRBD2; cdr3_nt: TGTGCCAGTGTGATGAGCGGGGGCACAGATACGCAGTATTTT; cdr3_aa: CASVMSGGTDTQYF
v_call: TRBV2; j_call: TRBJ2-2; clone_size: -; d_call: TRBD2; cdr3_nt: TGTGCCAGCAGTGAATGGGGGGAGGGAACCGGGGAGCTGTTTTTT; cdr3_aa: CASSEWGEGTGELFF